This TCR beta chain was profiled in a study of blood T cell repertoires in COVID-19. About the study: T cells, B-cell-depleted T cells, or PBMCs supplied cDNA or gDNA.

Per the original methods: The assay estimated nucleated cells by amplifying reference gene primers. The protocol was immunoSEQ multiplex PCR, while the TCRdb copy is restricted to in-frame clones and leaves out a portion. V and J calls and clone size come straight from that table; D and trimming were deduced from the DNA. Of around 130,000 clones listed, more than 70% are singletons. The V and J ends lost 5 bases and 4 bases, in that order; junction bases with no gene match: 8. The CDR3 runs to 14 residues. Germline lookup yields CDR1 LGHDT and CDR2 YNNKEL (reference sequence). This clone occurred once.

The clonotype was recovered from a human donor in a cohort sampled during active COVID-19. Input material: peripheral blood. V and J are TRBV3-1 (or the pseudogene TRBV3-2) and TRBJ2-7; 7 nucleotides align to TRBD2. The CDR3 region has the DNA TGTGCCAGCAGCTCGGCGGGGGTAGGGTACGAGCAGTACTTC. Protein: CASSSAGVGYEQYF.